Listed here are 26 T cell receptor beta chains from one sample, sequenced in a study of cytomegalovirus exposure and HLA in healthy donors. Only in-frame clones appear in the TCRdb table, and some are missing; sequencing was by immunoSEQ multiplex PCR. Seen here are some 130,000 clones, approximately 82% observed once, and the top ten hold about 32%. The sequenced material came from PBMCs. The receptors stem from a man aged 25-45 years in good health and CMV-seropositive.

The chain employs TRBV27 and TRBJ2-7; TRBD1 agrees at 7 bases. The CDR3 sequence is 15 residues long. Unmatched junction bases numbered 4, after V lost 2 bases and J lost 0 bases. The germline V gene encodes CDR1 MNHEY and CDR2 SMNVEV (reference sequence). The CDR3 here is CASSLGDRYSYEQYF. The DNA for the CDR3 is TGTGCCAGCAGTTTAGGGGACAGATACTCCTACGAGCAGTACTTC.

The gene calls are TRBV11-2 and TRBJ2-5; TRBD2 matches at 11 bases. V trimming: 3 bases; J trimming: 5 bases; junction bases outside the gene matches: 2. Germline CDR1 and CDR2: SGHAT and FQNNGV. The CDR3 has 14 amino acids. The CDR3 DNA reads as TGTGCCAGCAGCTTGACTAGCGGGAAGGAGACCCAGTACTTC. This sequence encodes CASSLTSGKETQYF. Filled out from reference TRBV11-2 and TRBJ2-5, the complete variable domain reads EAGVAQSPRYKIIEKRQSVAFWCNPISGHATLYWYQQILGQGPKLLIQFQNNGVVDDSQLPKDRFSAERLKGVDSTLKIQPAKLEDSAVYLCASSLTSGKETQYFGPGTRLLVL.

The CDR3: CASSPLLHGGDYGYTF. In DNA form, the CDR3 reads TGTGCCAGCAGCCCTCTTTTACACGGGGGAGACTATGGCTACACCTTC. V is TRBV7-6 and J is TRBJ1-2; tentatively, D is TRBD1 (5 bases). Germline V gene lookup returns CDR1 SGHVS and CDR2 FNYEAQ. V lost 5 bases and J lost 3, with 19 bases in between. The CDR3 totals 16 residues.

This chain joins TRBV5-4 and TRBJ1-2; 7 bases align to TRBD1. The trim removed 4 bases at V and 2 bases at J, leaving 11 bases unmatched. Germline V gives CDR1 SGHNT, CDR2 YYREEE (reference sequence). This CDR3 comprises 16 residues. Here the CDR3 reads CASSLPKRQGNYGYTF. CDR3 bases: TGTGCCAGCAGCCTTCCCAAAAGACAGGGAAACTATGGCTACACCTTC.

In nucleotides, the CDR3 is TGTGCCACCAGCAGAGAACGGGGAGCCTACGAGCAGTACTTC. Its translation: CATSRERGAYEQYF. This chain uses TRBV15 with TRBJ2-7, with D possibly matching TRBD2 (5 bases). Trimming cost V 0 bases and J 2 bases, with 8 bases left between them. Germline values: CDR1 LNHNV, CDR2 YYDKDF (reference sequence). CDR3 length equals 14 residues.

The gene calls are TRBV7-8 and TRBJ1-2, with 7 positions matching TRBD1. Germline V gene sequence: CDR1 SGHVS, CDR2 FQNEAQ. The CDR3 is made up of 15 amino acids. J gave up 1 base and V 4 bases, and 6 bases lay outside the gene matches. CDR3: CASSSGQYLNYGYTF. CDR3 nucleotide sequence: TGTGCCAGCAGCTCGGGACAGTATCTTAACTATGGCTACACCTTC.

This clone was found once. This sequence joins TRBV5-1 and TRBJ2-7; 9 bases map to TRBD1. Trimming cost V 3 bases and J 4 bases; bases outside gene matches: 5. CDR3 length: 14 residues. CDR1 is SGHRS and CDR2 is YFSETQ in the germline V gene. In DNA form, the CDR3 reads TGCGCCAGCAGCTCGACAGGGGGGTTGTACGAGCAGTACTTC. The encoded protein is CASSSTGGLYEQYF. Full variable domain (outside the CDR3, taken from reference TRBV5-1 and TRBJ2-7): KAGVTQTPRYLIKTRGQQVTLSCSPISGHRSVSWYQQTPGQGLQFLFEYFSETQRNKGNFPGRFSGRQFSNSRSEMNVSTLELGDSALYLCASSSTGGLYEQYFGPGTRLTVT.

This clone was seen more than once but under ten times. The genes are TRBV19 and TRBJ1-4; a possible D gene is TRBD1 (6 bases). This CDR3 is 15 amino acids long. CDR1 LNHDA and CDR2 SQIVND come from the germline V gene (reference sequence). Between the trimmed V and J ends, which lost 5 bases and 7 bases, there was a span of 17 bases. DNA of the CDR3: TGTGCCAGTAGTGCCGCTCGGGGGGCCGGTGAAAAACTGTTTTTT. Amino acid sequence: CASSAARGAGEKLFF.

The rearrangement joins TRBV9 to TRBJ1-5, with D maybe TRBD1 (5 bases). CDR3 length equals 14 residues. CDR1 is SGDLS and CDR2 is YYNGEE in the germline V gene. Trimming shortened V by 0 bases and J by 9 bases, and 13 bases separated the two germline ends. As DNA, the CDR3 is TGTGCCAGCAGCGTAGATGGGGAGGGGACGCCCCAGCATTTT. It specifies CASSVDGEGTPQHF. The variable domain in full, completed from reference TRBV9 and TRBJ1-5, reads DSGVTQTPKHLITATGQRVTLRCSPRSGDLSVYWYQQSLDQGLQFLIQYYNGEERAKGNILERFSAQQFPDLHSELNLSSLELGDSALYFCASSVDGEGTPQHFGDGTRLSIL.

This clone showed up just once. The chain recombines TRBV19 with TRBJ1-1, with 7 bases identical to TRBD1. The length of the CDR3 is 16 residues. With 8 bases clipped from V and 0 bases from J, the junction kept 12 bases outside the gene matches. CDR1 LNHDA and CDR2 SQIVND come from the germline V gene (reference sequence). CDR3 in DNA: TGTGCCAGTCTGACCCGACAGGGCAAGATGAACACTGAAGCTTTCTTT. Its protein product is CASLTRQGKMNTEAFF.

J is TRBJ1-2 and V is TRBV2; no definite D call. This CDR3 is 12 amino acids long. Trimming shortened V by 6 bases and J by 6 bases, and 11 bases separated the two germline ends. Germline assignment: CDR1 SNHLY and CDR2 FYNNEI. CDR3 nucleotides: TGTGCCAGCAGAGAGAACGAGAATGGCTACACCTTC. This codes for CASRENENGYTF.

The J gene is TRBJ2-1, the V gene TRBV18, with unresolved D. The CDR3 loop spans 12 amino acids. The V and J ends lost 5 bases and 10 bases respectively, with 12 bases between them. From germline, CDR1 is KGHSH and CDR2 LQKENI. DNA for the CDR3: TGTGCCAGCTCATCCCCCTTGCAGGAGCAGTTCTTC. It codes for CASSSPLQEQFF.

This clone occurred a few times. The chain combines TRBV9 with TRBJ2-5; 9 bases line up with TRBD1. The germline gives CDR1 SGDLS, CDR2 YYNGEE. The V and J ends lost 6 bases and 1 base, in that order; junction bases with no gene match: 7. The CDR3 consists of 15 residues. CDR3 DNA sequence: TGTGCCAGCAACTCTGGACAGGGGATCCAAGAGACCCAGTACTTC. Translating gives CASNSGQGIQETQYF.

The chain uses TRBV6-5 and TRBJ1-2; a weak D match, TRBD1 (5 bases). The ends were cut back, 5 bases at V and 0 bases at J, with 13 bases in the middle. Germline values: CDR1 MNHEY, CDR2 SVGAGI. There are 15 residues in the CDR3. Here the CDR3 reads CASSQSRGSNYGYTF. The CDR3 region has the DNA TGTGCCAGCAGTCAATCAAGGGGTTCTAACTATGGCTACACCTTC.

The chain couples TRBV9 to TRBJ1-5; tentative D call: TRBD1 (6 bases). V was clipped by 3 bases and J by 2 bases, with 12 bases between them. This CDR3 comprises 15 residues. Germline V CDR1 and CDR2: SGDLS, YYNGEE. The CDR3 nucleotides read TGTGCCAGCAGCGAACGCTCAGGGGGCAATCAGCCCCAGCATTTT. Protein product: CASSERSGGNQPQHF.

The chain is built from TRBV5-1 and TRBJ1-1; D is ambiguous. Trimming stripped 1 base from V and 8 bases from J, with 15 bases between. Germline CDR1 and CDR2: SGHRS and YFSETQ. CDR3 length: 14 residues. CDR3 protein: CASSLTPAEAEAFF. CDR3 DNA: TGCGCCAGCAGCTTGACTCCCGCTGAGGCAGAAGCTTTCTTT.

The table lists this clone with a count of one. The chain recombines TRBV6-5 with TRBJ2-7; 7 bases line up with TRBD1. CDR1 and CDR2 (germline): MNHEY, SVGAGI. The CDR3 is 10 amino acids. The ends lost 6 bases at V and 13 bases at J; junction bases unmatched: 6. CDR3 DNA sequence: TGTGCCAGCAGGGCAGACAGGGTTTACTTC. The encoded protein is CASRADRVYF.

This clone was seen more than once but under ten times. No DNA is shown, since the ends of the CDR3 on it are uncertain; the CDR3 is the one TCRdb lists. The chain is built from TRBV13 and TRBJ1-2; the D segment call TRBD1 is taken from the table without a DNA check. In germline, CDR1 is PRHDT, CDR2 FYEKMQ (reference sequence). The CDR3 spans 13 amino acids, including both terminal residues. CDR3 sequence: CASSFGQGAGEFF.

This CDR3 reads CASSQPGQGVYTEAFF. The CDR3 DNA reads TGCGCCAGCAGCCAACCGGGACAGGGGGTCTACACTGAAGCTTTCTTT. The rearrangement links TRBV4-1 to TRBJ1-1; TRBD1 matches 11 bases. After removal of 2 bases from V and 3 bases from J, the junction contained 5 bases not matched to a gene. This CDR3 is 16 amino acids long. Germline V gene data show CDR1 as MGHRA and CDR2 as YSYEKL.

The rearrangement links TRBV5-1 to TRBJ2-2, with D possibly TRBD1 on 5 matching bases. This CDR3 region has 16 residues. Between the trimmed V and J ends, which lost 1 base and 0 bases, there was a span of 10 bases. Germline-derived CDR1 and CDR2 are SGHRS and YFSETQ. The CDR3: CASSLSKGTNTGELFF. In nucleotides, the CDR3 is TGCGCCAGCAGCTTGTCAAAGGGGACGAACACCGGGGAGCTGTTTTTT.

In its sample, this clone was seen many times. CDR3 DNA: TGTGCCAGCAGTTTTTTCGAGACAGGGGACACCGGGGAGCTGTTTTTT. As protein: CASSFFETGDTGELFF. The rearrangement links TRBV6-5 to TRBJ2-2; TRBD1 agrees at 8 bases. CDR3 length equals 16 residues. Germline V gene sequence: CDR1 MNHEY, CDR2 SVGAGI. J was trimmed by 3 bases and V by 4 bases; bases with no gene match: 7.

This clone was found once. V is TRBV5-5 and J is TRBJ2-3; no firm D call. Germline V gives CDR1 SGHKS, CDR2 YYEKEE (reference sequence). This CDR3 has 14 residues. V lost 4 bases and J 0 bases, leaving 9 bases between the germline ends. The CDR3 spells CASSRLVSTDTQYF. The CDR3, as DNA: TGTGCCAGCAGCCGCTTAGTTAGCACAGATACGCAGTATTTT. The variable domain in full, completed from reference TRBV5-5 and TRBJ2-3, reads DAGVTQSPTHLIKTRGQQVTLRCSPISGHKSVSWYQQVLGQGPQFIFQYYEKEERGRGNFPDRFSARQFPNYSSELNVNALLLGDSALYLCASSRLVSTDTQYFGPGTRLTVL.

The gene calls are TRBV2 and TRBJ2-1, with TRBD2 as a possible D gene (5 bases). The V gene's germline CDR1 is SNHLY and CDR2 FYNNEI. The length of the CDR3 is 12 residues. V was pared by 6 bases and J by 8 bases, with 11 bases between. CDR3 nucleotide sequence: TGTGCCAGCAGGAGGACTCAGTATGAGCAGTTCTTC. It encodes CASRRTQYEQFF.

The chain combines TRBV7-2 with TRBJ2-7, with 7 nucleotides matching TRBD1. This CDR3 contains 16 residues. From germline, CDR1 is SGHTA and CDR2 FQGNSA. V lost 1 base and J lost 0; bases outside the gene matches: 6. The CDR3 sequence is CASSLGPGQSSYEQYF. In DNA, the CDR3 is TGTGCCAGCAGCTTAGGTCCGGGACAGAGCTCCTACGAGCAGTACTTC. The full variable domain, completed using reference TRBV7-2 and TRBJ2-7, is GAGVSQSPSNKVTEKGKDVELRCDPISGHTALYWYRQSLGQGLEFLIYFQGNSAPDKSGLPSDRFSAERTGGSVSTLTIQRTQQEDSAVYLCASSLGPGQSSYEQYFGPGTRLTVT.

This chain joins TRBV2 and TRBJ2-1; 11 bases match TRBD2. J was trimmed by 1 base and V by 4 bases; bases with no gene match: 9. The CDR3 is 18 amino acids. CDR1 is SNHLY and CDR2 is FYNNEI in the germline V gene. The CDR3 DNA reads TGTGCCAGCAGTGCACTCCTGACTAGCGGGATGTCCTACAATGAGCAGTTCTTC. As protein: CASSALLTSGMSYNEQFF.

J is TRBJ1-3 and V is TRBV6-1, with 9 bases lining up with TRBD1. The V and J ends lost 4 bases and 4 bases, in that order; junction bases with no gene match: 11. This CDR3 comprises 17 residues. Germline V gene lookup returns CDR1 MNHNS and CDR2 SASEGT. The CDR3 bases are TGTGCCAGCAGTGTTGGGGGACAGGGTGTTGGAGGAAACACCATATATTTT. This encodes CASSVGGQGVGGNTIYF.